This T cell receptor (beta chain) was recovered during a study of early T cells in non-severe SARS-CoV-2 infection. Study details: Sequencing input comprised bulk RNA from unsorted whole blood; chain pairing was not available. Study-level points and caveats: Database matching using VDJdb favored anti-spike CD8 responses, with private and CD4 specificities left missing.

This clonotype was found a few times. Its antigen is as yet unknown. cDNA molecules, individually, were tagged with unique molecular identifiers. TCRdb passed the 5' RACE reads through MiXCR, listing each CDR3 protein once. Here the sample spans approximately 63,000 distinct CDR3 sequences, roughly 5.7% being singletons. There are 11 residues in the CDR3. V gave up 8 bases and J gave up 6 bases, with 13 bases separating them. In germline, CDR1 is SQVTM, CDR2 ANQGSEA. This TCR was recovered from an adult who was a healthcare worker with PCR-confirmed SARS-CoV-2 infection or an uninfected control (not recorded which). The source material was whole blood, sampled at baseline. The chain couples TRBV29-1 to TRBJ1-2; TRBD1 might be the D (6 bases). CDR3 nucleotide sequence: TGCAGCTGGAAGGCAGGGGATGGCTACACCTTC. It specifies CSWKAGDGYTF.